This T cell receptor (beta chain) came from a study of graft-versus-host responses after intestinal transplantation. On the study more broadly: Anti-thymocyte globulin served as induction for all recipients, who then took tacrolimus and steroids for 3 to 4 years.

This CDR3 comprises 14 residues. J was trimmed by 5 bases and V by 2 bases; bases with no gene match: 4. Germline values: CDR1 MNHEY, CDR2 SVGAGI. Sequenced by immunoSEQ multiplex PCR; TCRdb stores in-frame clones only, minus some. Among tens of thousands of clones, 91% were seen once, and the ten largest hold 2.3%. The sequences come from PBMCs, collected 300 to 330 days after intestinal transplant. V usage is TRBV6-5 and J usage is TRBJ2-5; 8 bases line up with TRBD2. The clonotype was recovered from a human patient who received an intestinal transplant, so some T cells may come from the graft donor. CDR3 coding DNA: TGTGCCAGCAGTTACAGCCCGGGGGGGGAGACCCAGTACTTC. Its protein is CASSYSPGGETQYF.